This is a list of T cell receptor beta chains from one sample in a study of blood T cells in healthy people across ages. MiXCR was run by TCRdb on the 5' RACE reads, yielding one entry per CDR3 protein. The table records over 1,200,000 distinct CDR3 sequences, approximately 59% of them present only once. The sample comprised blood. These receptors all come from a man between 18 and 29 years old in good health. Each CDR3 is given with its conserved first and last residue. Fields, in order: D gene, V gene, clone size, J gene, CDR3 protein, CDR3 DNA. The D gene is left open where the match is weak. Not all rows give a size; the values are once, few, many and, for expanded clones, a class.

NA	TRBV6-5	NA	TRBJ1-1	CASSFPQGTAFF	TGTGCCAGCAGTTTCCCTCAGGGAACAGCTTTCTTT
TRBD1	TRBV15	NA	TRBJ2-1	CATSSQSRRGLYNEQFF	TGTGCCACCAGCAGCCAATCACGCAGGGGGTTGTACAATGAGCAGTTCTTC
TRBD2	TRBV27	NA	TRBJ2-3	CASTQGTRSSDTQYF	TGTGCCAGCACCCAGGGGACTAGGAGTTCAGATACGCAGTATTTT
TRBD1	TRBV7-8	NA	TRBJ2-3	CASSLGTGVNTDTQYF	TGTGCCAGCAGCTTAGGGACAGGGGTAAACACAGATACGCAGTATTTT
NA	TRBV27	NA	TRBJ2-5	CASSLLSDGFAQYF	TGTGCCAGCAGTTTGCTAAGTGACGGTTTCGCGCAGTACTTC
TRBD1	TRBV7-2	NA	TRBJ1-2	CASSPSGTGDYGYTF	TGTGCCAGCAGCCCCTCCGGGACAGGGGACTATGGCTACACCTTC
NA	TRBV28	NA	TRBJ2-7	CASITNLGDSYEQYF	TGTGCCAGCATCACCAACCTGGGCGACTCCTACGAGCAGTACTTC
NA	TRBV20-1	NA	TRBJ2-3	CSARVLGITDTQYF	TGCAGTGCTAGAGTGCTCGGAATAACAGATACGCAGTATTTT
NA	TRBV15	NA	TRBJ2-7	CATSRVSPYEQYF	TGTGCCACCAGCAGAGTCTCCCCCTACGAGCAGTACTTC
NA	TRBV12-3/TRBV12-4	NA	TRBJ2-7	CATRRGYNEQYF	TGTGCCACCAGGCGGGGCTACAATGAGCAGTACTTC
NA	TRBV4-3	few	TRBJ2-4	CASARTVGFKDIQYF	TGCGCCAGCGCCCGAACTGTGGGTTTTAAGGACATTCAGTACTTC
NA	TRBV5-6	NA	TRBJ2-1	CASSFGIGSNEQFF	TGCGCCAGCAGCTTTGGAATCGGGAGTAATGAGCAGTTCTTC
NA	TRBV4-1	NA	TRBJ2-4	CASSQEGSMEQYF	TGCGCCAGCAGCCAAGAAGGATCCATGGAGCAGTACTTC
NA	TRBV6-2/TRBV6-3	NA	TRBJ2-7	CASSYDSQTPPYEQYF	TGTGCCAGCAGTTACGACTCGCAGACGCCTCCCTACGAGCAGTACTTC
NA	TRBV20-1	NA	TRBJ2-5	CTVAGDEWGQETQYF	TGCACCGTGGCAGGGGATGAATGGGGGCAAGAGACCCAGTACTTC
NA	TRBV15	NA	TRBJ2-5	CATSRDLGEETQYF	TGTGCCACCAGCAGGGACCTCGGGGAAGAGACCCAGTACTTC
TRBD1	TRBV13	few	TRBJ2-7	CASSAPGQGYYEQYF	TGTGCCAGCAGCGCTCCGGGACAGGGTTACTACGAGCAGTACTTC
TRBD1	TRBV29-1	NA	TRBJ1-1	CSAWTGVNTEAFF	TGCAGCGCTTGGACAGGGGTGAACACTGAAGCTTTCTTT
TRBD1	TRBV5-1	NA	TRBJ2-5	CASSSQGQQETQYF	TGCGCCAGCAGCTCACAGGGACAGCAAGAGACCCAGTACTTC
TRBD1	TRBV3-1	once	TRBJ2-1	CASSGQGDQDNEQFF	TGTGCCAGCAGCGGACAGGGCGATCAGGACAATGAGCAGTTCTTC
TRBD2	TRBV4-1	few	TRBJ2-7	CASSQGLVLGLAGAYEQYF	TGCGCCAGCAGCCAAGGTCTTGTCTTGGGTCTAGCGGGGGCCTACGAGCAGTACTTC
TRBD2	TRBV20-1	NA	TRBJ2-4	CSARDLVVREDEDIQYF	TGCAGTGCTAGAGATCTCGTGGTTCGGGAGGATGAGGACATTCAGTACTTC
TRBD1	TRBV4-1	NA	TRBJ2-7	CASSQQTGETYEQYF	TGCGCCAGCAGCCAACAGACAGGGGAGACCTACGAGCAGTACTTC
NA	TRBV7-6	NA	TRBJ2-1	CAGGLGPTGGRQFF	TGTGCCGGCGGCTTAGGGCCGACCGGGGGTCGGCAGTTCTTC
NA	TRBV29-1	few	TRBJ2-1	CSAPGWPASNEQFF	TGCAGCGCCCCTGGGTGGCCAGCCTCTAATGAGCAGTTCTTC
TRBD2	TRBV2	once	TRBJ2-7	CASSQGLASEQYF	TGTGCCAGCTCCCAGGGACTAGCGAGCGAGCAGTACTTC
NA	TRBV6-1	NA	TRBJ2-4	CAGSYRVAKNIQYF	TGTGCCGGCAGCTACAGGGTAGCCAAAAACATTCAGTACTTC
NA	TRBV20-1	NA	TRBJ2-4	CSALGTVLAKNIQCF	TGCAGTGCCCTCGGGACAGTACTAGCCAAAAACATTCAGTGCTTC
NA	TRBV6-5	once	TRBJ2-3	CASSYSTGTLRQYF	TGTGCCAGCAGTTACTCGACTGGGACCCTCCGGCAGTATTTT
NA	TRBV28	NA	TRBJ2-7	CASSSPSGLEQYF	TGTGCCAGCAGTTCCCCGTCCGGGCTCGAGCAGTACTTC
NA	TRBV10-3	NA	TRBJ2-1	CAISDGVLGSYNEQFF	TGTGCCATCAGTGACGGCGTCCTGGGGTCCTACAATGAGCAGTTCTTC
NA	TRBV14	few	TRBJ1-2	CASSQIGAGYGYTF	TGTGCCAGCAGCCAAATCGGGGCCGGCTATGGCTACACCTTC
NA	TRBV6-5	few	TRBJ2-7	CASSYGGRGEQYF	TGTGCCAGCAGTTACGGCGGTAGAGGCGAGCAGTACTTC
NA	TRBV3-1	once	TRBJ2-5	CASSRGFGYETQYF	TGTGCCAGCAGCCGAGGTTTCGGGTACGAGACCCAGTACTTC
NA	TRBV15	once	TRBJ1-5	CATSSHLSNQPQHF	TGTGCCACCAGCAGTCATCTTAGCAATCAGCCCCAGCATTTT
TRBD2	TRBV10-3	NA	TRBJ2-5	CATRDSGRAVETQYF	TGTGCCACAAGAGATAGCGGGAGGGCCGTAGAGACCCAGTACTTC
NA	TRBV4-1	NA	TRBJ2-4	CTSSQEREILYF	TGCACCAGCAGCCAAGAACGGGAGATACTGTACTTC
NA	TRBV20-1	few	TRBJ2-5	CSARDPPWGPQETQYF	TGCAGTGCTAGAGATCCCCCGTGGGGGCCCCAAGAGACCCAGTACTTC
TRBD1	TRBV27	NA	TRBJ2-5	CASSSPQGRQGKETQYF	TGTGCCAGCAGTTCCCCCCAAGGACGACAGGGGAAAGAGACCCAGTACTTC
NA	TRBV6-1	once	TRBJ2-1	CASSEAARSYNEQFF	TGTGCCAGCAGTGAGGCTGCCCGCTCCTACAATGAGCAGTTCTTC
TRBD1	TRBV4-3	few	TRBJ2-5	CASSQGTGEETQYF	TGCGCCAGCAGCCAAGGGACAGGCGAAGAGACCCAGTACTTC